The sequence of this T cell receptor (beta chain) was determined in a study of T cell responses to AZD1222 COVID-19 vaccine. General observations from the study: Samples come after the peak T cell response, not at day 14.

V shed 4 bases and J shed 1 base, with 14 bases lying between them. The germline gives CDR1 SGHTS, CDR2 YDEGEE. The CDR3 consists of 15 residues. On this clone: Its antigen is currently unknown.

Repertoires were generated with immunoSEQ multiplex PCR, while TCRdb's copy carries only in-frame clones and drops some. The repertoire holds about 180,000 clones, roughly 88% seen once, with around 0.5% in the top ten. The clonotype was recovered from an adult in good health. The material was peripheral blood, obtained on day 0 of AZD1222 vaccination. This chain connects TRBV5-8 to TRBJ1-1; D ambiguous. The CDR3, as DNA: TGTGCCAGCAGCCCCGGACGTGGGTCGAACACTGAAGCTTTCTTT. Amino acid sequence: CASSPGRGSNTEAFF.